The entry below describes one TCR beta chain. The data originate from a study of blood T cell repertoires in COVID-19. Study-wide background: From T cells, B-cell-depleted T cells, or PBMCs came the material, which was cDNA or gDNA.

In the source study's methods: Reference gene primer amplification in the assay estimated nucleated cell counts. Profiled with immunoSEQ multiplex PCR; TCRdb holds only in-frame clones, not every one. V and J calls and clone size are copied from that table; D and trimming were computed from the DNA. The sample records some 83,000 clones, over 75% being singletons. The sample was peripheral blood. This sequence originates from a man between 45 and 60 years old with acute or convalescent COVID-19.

CDR3 region: CSVERGQGGVETQYF. CDR3 coding DNA: TGCAGCGTTGAAAGGGGACAGGGAGGAGTGGAGACCCAGTACTTC. The chain recombines TRBV29-1 with TRBJ2-5; 9 nucleotides align to TRBD1. The CDR3 contains 15 residues. Trimming cost V 2 bases and J 5 bases; bases outside gene matches: 9. Germline V gene lookup returns CDR1 SQVTM and CDR2 ANQGSEA.